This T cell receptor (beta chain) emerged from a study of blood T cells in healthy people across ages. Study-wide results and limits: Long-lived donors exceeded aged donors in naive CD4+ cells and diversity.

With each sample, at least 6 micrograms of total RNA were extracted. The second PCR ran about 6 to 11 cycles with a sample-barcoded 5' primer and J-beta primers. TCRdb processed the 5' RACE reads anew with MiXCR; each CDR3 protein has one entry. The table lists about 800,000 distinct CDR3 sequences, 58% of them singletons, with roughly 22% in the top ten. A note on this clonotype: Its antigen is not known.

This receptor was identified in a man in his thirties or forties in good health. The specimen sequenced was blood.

CDR3 DNA sequence: TGTGCCAGCAGCAGATTAGCGGGGGGTCGCGCAGATGTGCAATATTTT. Amino acid sequence: CASSRLAGGRADVQYF. The rearrangement joins TRBV12-3 or TRBV12-4 to TRBJ2-3; 10 bases align to TRBD2. Trimming at V came to 6 bases and at J to 15 bases, leaving 21 bases not matched to a gene. This CDR3 has 16 amino acids.